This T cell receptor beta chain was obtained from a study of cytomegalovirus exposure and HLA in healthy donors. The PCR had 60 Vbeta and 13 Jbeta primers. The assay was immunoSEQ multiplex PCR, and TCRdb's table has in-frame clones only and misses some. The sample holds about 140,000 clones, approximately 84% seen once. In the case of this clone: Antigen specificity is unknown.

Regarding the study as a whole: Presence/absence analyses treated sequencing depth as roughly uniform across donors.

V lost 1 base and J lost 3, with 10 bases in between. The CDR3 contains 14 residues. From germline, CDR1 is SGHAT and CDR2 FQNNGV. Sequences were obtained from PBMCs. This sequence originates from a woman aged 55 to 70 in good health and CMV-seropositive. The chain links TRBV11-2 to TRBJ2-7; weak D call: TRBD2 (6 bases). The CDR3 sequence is CASSLVDGSYEQYF. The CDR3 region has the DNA TGTGCCAGCAGCTTAGTCGACGGGAGCTACGAGCAGTACTTC.